This T cell receptor (beta chain) stems from a study of vaccination and CD4 T cells after COVID-19. A note on this clonotype: The antigen is undetermined.

Sequenced with the Oncomine TCR Beta short-read assay was DNA taken from cultured CD4+ T cells. TCRdb recomputed calls from the PCR reads with MiXCR, one row per CDR3 protein. The table includes over 10,000 distinct CDR3 sequences, about three fifths detected once. Treatment reported: approximately 9-day PBMC culture with coronavirus spike peptide pools or control peptides (ViraFEST assay). J lost 8 bases, V lost 3 bases, and 8 bases had no gene match. The CDR3 loop spans 14 amino acids. The V gene's germline CDR1 is GTSNPN and CDR2 SVGIG (reference sequence). The clonotype was recovered from a human donor who had recovered from COVID-19. V gene TRBV30 combines with J gene TRBJ1-5; 9 nucleotides align to TRBD1. The specimen was CD4+ T cells from blood, cultured in vitro. In nucleotides, the CDR3 is TGTGCCTGGAGGGGACAGGGATGGAGTGAGCCCCAGCATTTT. This sequence encodes CAWRGQGWSEPQHF.